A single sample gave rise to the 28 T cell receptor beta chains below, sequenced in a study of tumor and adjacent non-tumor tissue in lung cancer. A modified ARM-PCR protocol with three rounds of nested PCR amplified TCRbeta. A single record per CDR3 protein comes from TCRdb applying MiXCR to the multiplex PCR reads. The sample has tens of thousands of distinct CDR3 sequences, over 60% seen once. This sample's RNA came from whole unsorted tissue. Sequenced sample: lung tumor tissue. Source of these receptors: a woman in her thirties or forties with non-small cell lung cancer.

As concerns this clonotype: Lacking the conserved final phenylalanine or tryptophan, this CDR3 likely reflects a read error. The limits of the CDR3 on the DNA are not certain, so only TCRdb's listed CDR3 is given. The CDR3 sequence: CATSGGSYEPYI. The gene calls are TRBV2 and TRBJ2-7; the D call in the table, TRBD2, was not verified against the DNA. Germline assignment: CDR1 SNHLY and CDR2 FYNNEI. Including both end residues, the CDR3 is 12 amino acids long.

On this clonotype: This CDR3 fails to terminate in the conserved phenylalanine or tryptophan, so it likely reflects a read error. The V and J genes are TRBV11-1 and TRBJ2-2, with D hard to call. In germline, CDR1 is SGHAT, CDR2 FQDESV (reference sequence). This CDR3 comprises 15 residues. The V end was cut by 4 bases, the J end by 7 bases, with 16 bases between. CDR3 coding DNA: TGTGCCAGCAGCTCCCGGGCAATGGGAAACGGGGAGCTGTTTTTG. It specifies CASSSRAMGNGELFL.

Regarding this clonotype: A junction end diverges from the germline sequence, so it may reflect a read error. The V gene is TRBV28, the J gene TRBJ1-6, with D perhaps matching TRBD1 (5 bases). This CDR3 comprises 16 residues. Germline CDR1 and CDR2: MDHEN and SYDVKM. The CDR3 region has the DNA TGTGACAGCAGTTTATTAGGAATAACCAGGGATTCACCCCTCCACTTT. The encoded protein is CDSSLLGITRDSPLHF.

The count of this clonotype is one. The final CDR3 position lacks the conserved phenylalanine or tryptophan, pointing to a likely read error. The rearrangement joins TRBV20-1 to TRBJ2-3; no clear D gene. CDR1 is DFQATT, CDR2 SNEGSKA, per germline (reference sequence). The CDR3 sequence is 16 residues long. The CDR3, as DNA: TGCAGTGCCCTCCCGACAACCCGAAAACTCACATATACGCAGTATTTG. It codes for CSALPTTRKLTYTQYL.

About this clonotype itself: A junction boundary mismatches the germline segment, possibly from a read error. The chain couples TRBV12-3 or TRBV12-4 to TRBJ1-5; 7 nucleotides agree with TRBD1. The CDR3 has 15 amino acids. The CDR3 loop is CAISFKGGINQPLHF. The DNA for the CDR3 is TGTGCCATCAGTTTTAAAGGGGGCATTAATCAGCCCCTGCATTTT.

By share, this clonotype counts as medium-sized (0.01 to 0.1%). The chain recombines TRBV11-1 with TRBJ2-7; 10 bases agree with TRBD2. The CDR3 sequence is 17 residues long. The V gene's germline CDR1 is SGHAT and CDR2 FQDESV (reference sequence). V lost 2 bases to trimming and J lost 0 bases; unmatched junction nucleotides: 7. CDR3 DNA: TGTGCCAGCAGCTTACATCCTAGCGGGAGCCTCTCCTACGAGCAGTACTTC. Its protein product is CASSLHPSGSLSYEQYF.

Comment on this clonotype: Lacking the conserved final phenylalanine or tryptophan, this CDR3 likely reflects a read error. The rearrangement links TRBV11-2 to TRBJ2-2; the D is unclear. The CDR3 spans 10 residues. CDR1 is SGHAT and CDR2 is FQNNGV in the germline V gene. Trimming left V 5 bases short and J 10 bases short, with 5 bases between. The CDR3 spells CASSGKELFI. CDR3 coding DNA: TGTGCCAGCAGCGGAAAGGAGCTGTTTATT.

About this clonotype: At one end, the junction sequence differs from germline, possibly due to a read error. The CDR3 loop is CASRPRDSSYNPPLHF. In nucleotides, the CDR3 is TGTGCCAGCAGACCGAGGGATAGCTCCTATAATCCACCCCTCCACTTT. V and J are TRBV6-5 and TRBJ1-6, with unresolved D. Germline lookup yields CDR1 MNHEY and CDR2 SVGAGI. The CDR3 loop spans 16 amino acids.

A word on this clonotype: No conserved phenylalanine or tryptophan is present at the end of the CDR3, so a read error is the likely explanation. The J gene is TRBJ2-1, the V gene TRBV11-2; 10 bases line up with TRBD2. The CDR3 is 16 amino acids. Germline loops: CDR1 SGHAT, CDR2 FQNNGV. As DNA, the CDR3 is TGTGTCAACAGCTTAGGGCCACTAGCGGGGCGCAATGAGCAGTTCATC. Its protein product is CVNSLGPLAGRNEQFI.

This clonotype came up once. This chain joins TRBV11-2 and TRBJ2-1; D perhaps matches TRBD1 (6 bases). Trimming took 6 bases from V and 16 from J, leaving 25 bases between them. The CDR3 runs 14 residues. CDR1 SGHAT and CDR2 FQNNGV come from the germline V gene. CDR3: CASSLFQGRNELFF. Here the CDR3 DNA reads TGTGCCAGCAGTTTATTCCAGGGGCGGAATGAGCTCTTCTTC.

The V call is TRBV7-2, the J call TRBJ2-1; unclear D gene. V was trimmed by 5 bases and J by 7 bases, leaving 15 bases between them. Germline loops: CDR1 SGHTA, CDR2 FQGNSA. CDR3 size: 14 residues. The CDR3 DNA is TGTGCCAGCAGCGCCCCCCTCCAGTTAAATGAGCAGTTCTTC. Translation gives CASSAPLQLNEQFF.

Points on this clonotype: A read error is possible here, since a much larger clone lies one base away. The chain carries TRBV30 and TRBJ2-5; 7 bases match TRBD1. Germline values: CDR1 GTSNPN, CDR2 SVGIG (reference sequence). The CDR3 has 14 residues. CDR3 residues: CDWTPTGMGETQYF. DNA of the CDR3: TGTGACTGGACTCCGACAGGGATGGGAGAGACCCAGTACTTC. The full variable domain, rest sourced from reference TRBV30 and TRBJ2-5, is SQTIHQWPATLVQPVGSPLSLECTVEGTSNPNLYWYRQAAGRGLQLLFYSVGIGQISSEVPQNLSASRPQDRQFILSSKKLLLSDSGFYLCDWTPTGMGETQYFGPGTRLLVL.

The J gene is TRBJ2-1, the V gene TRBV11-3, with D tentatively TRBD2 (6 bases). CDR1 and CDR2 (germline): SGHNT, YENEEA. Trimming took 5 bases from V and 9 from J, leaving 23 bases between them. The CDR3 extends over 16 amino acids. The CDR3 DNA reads TGTGCCAGCAGCGATCCGGGACTGGCGACCAACATTGAGCAGTTCTTC. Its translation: CASSDPGLATNIEQFF.

The CDR3 is CASKLIGGIETQYF. The CDR3 DNA reads TGTGCCAGCAAGTTAATTGGCGGGATCGAGACCCAGTACTTC. The chain carries TRBV11-2 and TRBJ2-5, with D possibly being TRBD2 (6 bases). Germline V gene lookup returns CDR1 SGHAT and CDR2 FQNNGV. The V end was cut by 7 bases, the J end by 5 bases, with 17 bases between. This CDR3 comprises 14 residues.

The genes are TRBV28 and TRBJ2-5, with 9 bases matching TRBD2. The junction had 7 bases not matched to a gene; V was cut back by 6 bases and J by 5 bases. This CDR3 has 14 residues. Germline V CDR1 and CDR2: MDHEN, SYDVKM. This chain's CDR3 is CASSPGTSIETQYF. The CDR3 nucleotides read TGTGCCAGCAGCCCCGGGACTAGCATCGAGACCCAGTACTTC.

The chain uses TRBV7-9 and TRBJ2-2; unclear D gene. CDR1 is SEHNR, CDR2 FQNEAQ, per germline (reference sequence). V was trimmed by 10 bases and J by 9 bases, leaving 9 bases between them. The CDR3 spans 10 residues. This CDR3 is CATRSRELFF. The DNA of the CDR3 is TGTGCCACACGGAGTCGGGAGCTGTTTTTT.

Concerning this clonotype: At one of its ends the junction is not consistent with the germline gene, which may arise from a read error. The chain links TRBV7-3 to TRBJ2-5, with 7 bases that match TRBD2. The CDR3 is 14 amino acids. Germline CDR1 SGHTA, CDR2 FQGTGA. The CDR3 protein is CSSSPAGARETQYF. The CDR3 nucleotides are TGTTCCAGCAGCCCGGCGGGAGCTAGGGAGACCCAGTACTTC.

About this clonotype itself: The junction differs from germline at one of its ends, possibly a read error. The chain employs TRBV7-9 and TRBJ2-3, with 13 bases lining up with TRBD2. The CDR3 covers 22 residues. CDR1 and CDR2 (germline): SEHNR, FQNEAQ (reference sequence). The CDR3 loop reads CASSSSADTSGRASGVSDMQYF. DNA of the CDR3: TGTGCCAGCAGCTCATCCGCCGATACTAGCGGGAGGGCGTCGGGGGTTTCGGATATGCAGTATTTT.

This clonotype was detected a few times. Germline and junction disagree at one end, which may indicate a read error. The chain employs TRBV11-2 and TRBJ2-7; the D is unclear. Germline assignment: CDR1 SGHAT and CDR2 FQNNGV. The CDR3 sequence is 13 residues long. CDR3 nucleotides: TGTGCCAGCAGCTTACGTCCAGTTTTGAGGCAGTATTTC. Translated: CASSLRPVLRQYF.

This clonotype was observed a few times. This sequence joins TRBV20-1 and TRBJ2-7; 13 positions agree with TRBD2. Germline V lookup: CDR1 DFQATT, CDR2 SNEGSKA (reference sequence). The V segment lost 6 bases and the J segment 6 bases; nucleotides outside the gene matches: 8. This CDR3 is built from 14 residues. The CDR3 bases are TGCAGTGCAAGGACTAGCGGGGGAGTTGGCGAGCAGTACTTC. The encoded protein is CSARTSGGVGEQYF.

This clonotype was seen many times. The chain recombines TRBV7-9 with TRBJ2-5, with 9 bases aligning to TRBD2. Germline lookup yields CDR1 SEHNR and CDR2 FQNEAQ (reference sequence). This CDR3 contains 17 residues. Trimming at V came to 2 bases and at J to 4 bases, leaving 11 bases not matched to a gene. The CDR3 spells CASSLLGGLAGRETQYF. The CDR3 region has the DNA TGTGCCAGCAGCTTATTAGGCGGTCTAGCGGGGAGAGAGACCCAGTACTTC.

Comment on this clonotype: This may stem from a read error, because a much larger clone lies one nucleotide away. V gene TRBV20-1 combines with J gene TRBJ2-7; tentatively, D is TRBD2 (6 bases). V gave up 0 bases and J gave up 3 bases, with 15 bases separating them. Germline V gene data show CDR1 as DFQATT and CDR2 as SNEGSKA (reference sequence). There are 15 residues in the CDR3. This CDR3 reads CSARDRDCSYYEQYF. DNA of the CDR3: TGCAGTGCTAGAGATCGGGACTGCTCATACTACGAGCAGTACTTC.

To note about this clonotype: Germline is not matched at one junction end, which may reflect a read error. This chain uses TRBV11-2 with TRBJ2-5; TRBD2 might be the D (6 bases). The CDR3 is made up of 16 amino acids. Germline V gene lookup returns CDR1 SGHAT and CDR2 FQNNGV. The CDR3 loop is CASSLIGRRVQETRYF. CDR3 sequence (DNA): TGTGCCAGCAGCTTAATTGGGCGGAGGGTCCAAGAGACCCGGTACTTC.

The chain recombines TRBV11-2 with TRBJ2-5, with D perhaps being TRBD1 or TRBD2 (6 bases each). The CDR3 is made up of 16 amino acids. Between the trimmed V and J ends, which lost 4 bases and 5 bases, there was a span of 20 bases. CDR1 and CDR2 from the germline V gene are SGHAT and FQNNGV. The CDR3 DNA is TGTGCCAGCAGCTACCCAATGGACGGGGGCCGCGAGACCCAGTACTTC. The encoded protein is CASSYPMDGGRETQYF.

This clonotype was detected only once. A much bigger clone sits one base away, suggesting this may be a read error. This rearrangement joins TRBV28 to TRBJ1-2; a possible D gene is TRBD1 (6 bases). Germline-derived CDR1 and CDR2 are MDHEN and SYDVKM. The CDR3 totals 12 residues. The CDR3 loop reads CVSSGQIYGYTF. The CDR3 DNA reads TGTGTCAGCTCAGGACAGATCTATGGCTACACCTTC.

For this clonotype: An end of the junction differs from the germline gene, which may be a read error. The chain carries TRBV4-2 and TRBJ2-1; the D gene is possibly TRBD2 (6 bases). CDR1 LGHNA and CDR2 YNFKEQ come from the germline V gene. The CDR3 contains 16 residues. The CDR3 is CASSQDNGSSYNELFF. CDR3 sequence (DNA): TGTGCCAGCAGCCAAGATAACGGGAGCTCCTACAATGAGCTGTTCTTC.

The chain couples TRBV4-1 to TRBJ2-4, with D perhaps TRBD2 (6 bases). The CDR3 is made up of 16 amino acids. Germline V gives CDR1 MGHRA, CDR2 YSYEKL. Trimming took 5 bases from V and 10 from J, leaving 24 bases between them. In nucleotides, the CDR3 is TGCGCCAGCAGCTCCCCTAGCGATAGGGCTACGTCTATTCAGTACTTC. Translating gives CASSSPSDRATSIQYF.

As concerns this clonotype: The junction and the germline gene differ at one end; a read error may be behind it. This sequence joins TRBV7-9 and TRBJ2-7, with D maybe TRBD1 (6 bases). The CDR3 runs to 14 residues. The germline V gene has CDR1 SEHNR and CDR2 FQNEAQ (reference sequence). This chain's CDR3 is CASSPRGESYELYF. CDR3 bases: TGTGCCAGCAGCCCCAGGGGTGAGTCCTACGAGCTGTACTTC. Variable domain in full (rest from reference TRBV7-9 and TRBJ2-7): DTGVSQNPRHKITKRGQNVTFRCDPISEHNRLYWYRQTLGQGPEFLTYFQNEAQLEKSRLLSDRFSAERPKGSFSTLEIQRTEQGDSAMYLCASSPRGESYELYFGPGTRLTVT.